The present entry profiles one T cell receptor (beta chain) with its context. J gave up 4 bases and V 5 bases, and 9 bases lay outside the gene matches. Germline-derived CDR1 and CDR2 are SGHRS and YFSETQ. The CDR3 contains 15 residues. This entry comes from a study of glioma-infiltrating T cells after dendritic cell vaccination. On the study more broadly: Patients received autologous tumor lysate-pulsed dendritic cell vaccination between about 2003 and 2013. Dendritic cell vaccine was injected intradermally three times, biweekly.

Input was 1.5 to 2.5 ug genomic DNA, or all available if less. Using immunoSEQ multiplex PCR, the repertoire was profiled, and TCRdb retains in-frame clones only, with some absent. The repertoire holds 100,000 to 120,000 clones, with 90% as singletons. Time point reported: after dendritic cell vaccination, including at tumor progression/relapse. Source: blood, taken after dendritic cell vaccination. The clonotype comes from a human donor with glioblastoma. The rearrangement uses TRBV5-1 and TRBJ2-7; 10 positions agree with TRBD2. CDR3 nucleotides: TGCGCCAGCAGTCGTCTAGCGGGAGCATCTTACGAGCAGTACTTC. Its protein product is CASSRLAGASYEQYF.